The clone carrying this T cell receptor (beta chain) has only a few counts. MiXCR, applied by TCRdb to the RT-PCR reads, yields one record per CDR3 protein. Among approximately 530,000 distinct CDR3 sequences listed, 7.5% to 8.5% were seen once. The data stem from a study of response to subunit inactivated influenza vaccine. Germline CDR1 reads SGHTA; CDR2 reads FQGTGA. CDR3 size: 15 residues. Trimming stripped 5 bases from V and 7 bases from J, with 18 bases between. The sequence was collected from a man aged 45 to 70 who received an inactivated influenza vaccine. The chain combines TRBV7-3 with TRBJ2-1, with D uncertain. Here the sequenced sample was PBMCs from blood, taken about 23 months after vaccination. In DNA form, the CDR3 reads TGTGCCAGCAGCCCGCCGGGTTGGGCCCAAAATGAGCAGTTCTTC. Residues: CASSPPGWAQNEQFF.